The next 7 T cell receptor beta chains were all read from a single sample in a study of T-cell memory formation after mild COVID-19. TCRdb recomputed calls from the 5' RACE reads with MiXCR, one row per CDR3 protein. The table records under 250,000 distinct CDR3 sequences, 27% of them present only once. The sample consisted of PBMCs or a T cell subset sorted from them (not recorded which). These receptors all stem from an adult woman who had mild COVID-19 (a few samples of this study predate the infection). Cell type and time point are not known.

The V call is TRBV7-9, the J call TRBJ1-1; D not certain. Trimming took 5 bases from V and 0 from J, leaving 10 bases between them. Looked up from germline, CDR1 is SEHNR and CDR2 is FQNEAQ (reference sequence). The CDR3 runs 14 residues. The CDR3 protein is CASSIFKVNTEAFF. CDR3 nucleotide sequence: TGTGCCAGCAGCATATTTAAGGTGAACACTGAAGCTTTCTTT.

This chain joins TRBV12-3 or TRBV12-4 and TRBJ2-5; D not resolved. V was trimmed by 0 bases and J by 3 bases, leaving 8 bases between them. The CDR3 is made up of 14 amino acids. CDR3 sequence reads: CASSLAHLEETQYF. CDR3 DNA: TGTGCCAGCAGTTTAGCGCATTTAGAAGAGACCCAGTACTTC.

This chain joins TRBV6-6 and TRBJ1-6, with no clear D. The CDR3 is made up of 13 amino acids. The germline V gene has CDR1 MNHNY and CDR2 SVGAGI (reference sequence). V lost 5 bases, J lost 10 bases, and 12 bases lay in between. In DNA, the CDR3 is TGTGCCAGCAGTCCCGGGTCGACGTCACCCCTCCACTTT. Its translation is CASSPGSTSPLHF.

In this sample, this clonotype turned up a few times. The chain combines TRBV9 with TRBJ2-3; D might be TRBD1 (6 bases). The CDR3 runs 15 residues. Germline loops: CDR1 SGDLS, CDR2 YYNGEE. Trimming left V 3 bases short and J 4 bases short, with 15 bases between. Here the CDR3 DNA reads TGTGCCAGCAGCGCCCAGGGACATGATGCAGATACGCAGTATTTT. Translated: CASSAQGHDADTQYF.

The chain combines TRBV5-1 with TRBJ2-2; D is possibly TRBD2 (6 bases). The CDR3 runs 15 residues. Germline values: CDR1 SGHRS, CDR2 YFSETQ. The germline V and J ends were trimmed by 7 bases and 5 bases, with 18 bases remaining between them. CDR3 region: CASAPGHGRTGELFF. The CDR3 nucleotides are TGCGCCAGCGCCCCAGGGCACGGGAGAACCGGGGAGCTGTTTTTT.

This clonotype was detected a few times. The gene calls are TRBV7-2 and TRBJ2-2; possibly TRBD1 for D (6 bases). The CDR3 extends over 13 amino acids. Germline V gene lookup returns CDR1 SGHTA and CDR2 FQGNSA. V was cut by 4 bases and J by 7 bases, with 10 bases left in between. DNA of the CDR3: TGTGCCAGCAGCTCACAGGGTATCGGGGAGCTGTTTTTT. Translating gives CASSSQGIGELFF.

This clonotype was counted only a few times. The chain links TRBV12-3 or TRBV12-4 to TRBJ1-1; D is possibly TRBD1 (6 bases). This CDR3 has 14 amino acids. V was clipped by 3 bases and J by 5 bases, with 13 bases between them. CDR3 residues: CASSLGGDGTEAFF. The CDR3 nucleotides read TGTGCCAGCAGTTTGGGGGGCGATGGGACTGAAGCTTTCTTT.